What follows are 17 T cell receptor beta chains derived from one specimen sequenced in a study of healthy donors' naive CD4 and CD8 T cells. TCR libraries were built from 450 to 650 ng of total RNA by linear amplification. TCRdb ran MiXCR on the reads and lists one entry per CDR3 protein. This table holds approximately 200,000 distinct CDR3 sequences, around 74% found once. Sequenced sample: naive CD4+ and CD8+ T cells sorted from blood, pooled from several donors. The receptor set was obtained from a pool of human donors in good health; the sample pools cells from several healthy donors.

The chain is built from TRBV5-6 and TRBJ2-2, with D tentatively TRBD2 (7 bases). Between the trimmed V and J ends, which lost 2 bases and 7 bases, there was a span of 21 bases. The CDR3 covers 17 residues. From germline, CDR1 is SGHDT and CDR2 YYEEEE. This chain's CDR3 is CASSLSVRGAQGGELFF. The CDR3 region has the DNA TGTGCCAGCAGCTTATCGGTCCGGGGGGCGCAGGGCGGGGAGCTGTTTTTT. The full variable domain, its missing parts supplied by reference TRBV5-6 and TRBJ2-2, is DAGVTQSPTHLIKTRGQQVTLRCSPKSGHDTVSWYQQALGQGPQFIFQYYEEEERQRGNFPDRFSGHQFPNYSSELNVNALLLGDSALYLCASSLSVRGAQGGELFFGEGSRLTVL.

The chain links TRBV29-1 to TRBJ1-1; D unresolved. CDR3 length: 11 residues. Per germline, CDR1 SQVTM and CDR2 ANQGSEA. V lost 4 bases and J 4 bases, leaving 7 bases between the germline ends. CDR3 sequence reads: CSVASPTEAFF. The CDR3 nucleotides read TGCAGCGTTGCTTCACCCACTGAAGCTTTCTTT.

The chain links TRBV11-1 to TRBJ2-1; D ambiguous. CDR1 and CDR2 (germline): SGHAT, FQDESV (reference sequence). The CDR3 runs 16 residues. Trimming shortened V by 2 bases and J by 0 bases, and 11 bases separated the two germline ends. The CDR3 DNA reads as TGTGCCAGCAGCTTAAATTTCCATGGCTCCTACAATGAGCAGTTCTTC. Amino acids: CASSLNFHGSYNEQFF.

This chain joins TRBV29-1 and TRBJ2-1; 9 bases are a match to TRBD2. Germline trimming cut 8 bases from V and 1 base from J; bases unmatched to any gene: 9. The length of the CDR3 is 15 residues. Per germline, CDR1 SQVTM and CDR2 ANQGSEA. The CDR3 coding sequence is TGCAGCACTAGGTCGACTAGCGGTTCCTACAATGAGCAGTTCTTC. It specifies CSTRSTSGSYNEQFF.

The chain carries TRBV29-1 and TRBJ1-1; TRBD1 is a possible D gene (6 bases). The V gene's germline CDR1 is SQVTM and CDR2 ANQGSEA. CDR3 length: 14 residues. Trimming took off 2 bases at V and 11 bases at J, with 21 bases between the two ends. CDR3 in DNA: TGCAGCGTTGAACCAGGAGACAGGCCTAACCACGCTTTCTTT. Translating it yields CSVEPGDRPNHAFF.

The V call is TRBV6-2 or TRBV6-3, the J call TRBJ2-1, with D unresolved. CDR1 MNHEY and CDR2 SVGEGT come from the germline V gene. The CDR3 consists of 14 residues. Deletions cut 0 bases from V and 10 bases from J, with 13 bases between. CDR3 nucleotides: TGTGCCAGCAGTTACTCTTCGCCTAGGAACGAGCAGTTCTTC. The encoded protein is CASSYSSPRNEQFF.

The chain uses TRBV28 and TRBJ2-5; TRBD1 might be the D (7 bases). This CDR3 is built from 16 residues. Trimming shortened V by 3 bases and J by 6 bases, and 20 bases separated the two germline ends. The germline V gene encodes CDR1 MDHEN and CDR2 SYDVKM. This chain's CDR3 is CASSFAGQSKSKTQYF. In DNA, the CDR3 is TGTGCCAGCAGTTTCGCGGGACAGTCCAAGAGTAAGACCCAGTACTTC.

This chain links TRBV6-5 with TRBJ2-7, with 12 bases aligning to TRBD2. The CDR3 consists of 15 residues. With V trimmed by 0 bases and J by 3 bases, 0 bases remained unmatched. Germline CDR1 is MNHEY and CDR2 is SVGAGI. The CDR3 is CASSYSTSGGYEQYF. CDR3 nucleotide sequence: TGTGCCAGCAGTTACTCGACTAGCGGGGGCTACGAGCAGTACTTC.

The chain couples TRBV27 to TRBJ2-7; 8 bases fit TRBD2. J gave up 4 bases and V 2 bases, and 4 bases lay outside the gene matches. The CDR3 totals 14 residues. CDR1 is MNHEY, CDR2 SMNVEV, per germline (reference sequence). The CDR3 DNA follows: TGTGCCAGCAGTTTAGGGACTAGTCTGTACGAGCAGTACTTC. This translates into CASSLGTSLYEQYF.

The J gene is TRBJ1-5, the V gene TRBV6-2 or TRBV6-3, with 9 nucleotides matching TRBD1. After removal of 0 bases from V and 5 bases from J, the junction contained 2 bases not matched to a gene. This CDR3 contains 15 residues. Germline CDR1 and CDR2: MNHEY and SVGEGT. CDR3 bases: TGTGCCAGCAGTTACTCGGGACAGGGATATCAGCCCCAGCATTTT. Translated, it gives CASSYSGQGYQPQHF.

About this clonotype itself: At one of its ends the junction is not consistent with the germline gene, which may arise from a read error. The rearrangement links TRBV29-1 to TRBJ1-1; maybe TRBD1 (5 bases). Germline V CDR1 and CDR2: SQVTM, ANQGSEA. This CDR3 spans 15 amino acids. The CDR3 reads CSVDPSGRMNTETFF. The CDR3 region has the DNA TGCAGCGTTGATCCCTCGGGACGGATGAACACTGAAACTTTCTTT.

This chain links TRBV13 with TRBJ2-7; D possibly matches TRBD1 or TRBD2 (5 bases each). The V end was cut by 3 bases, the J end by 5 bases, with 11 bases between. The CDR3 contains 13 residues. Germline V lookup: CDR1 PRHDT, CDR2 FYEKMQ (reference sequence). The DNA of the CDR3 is TGTGCCAGCAGCTTGGGCAGGGACGACGAGCAGTACTTC. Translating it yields CASSLGRDDEQYF.

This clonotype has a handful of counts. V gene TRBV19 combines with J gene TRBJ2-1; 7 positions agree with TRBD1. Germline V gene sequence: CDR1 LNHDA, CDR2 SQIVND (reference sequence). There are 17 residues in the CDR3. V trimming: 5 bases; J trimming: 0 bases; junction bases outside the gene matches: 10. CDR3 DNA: TGTGCCAGTAGTTTCCAGGGGGTGATGAGCTCCTACAATGAGCAGTTCTTC. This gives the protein CASSFQGVMSSYNEQFF.

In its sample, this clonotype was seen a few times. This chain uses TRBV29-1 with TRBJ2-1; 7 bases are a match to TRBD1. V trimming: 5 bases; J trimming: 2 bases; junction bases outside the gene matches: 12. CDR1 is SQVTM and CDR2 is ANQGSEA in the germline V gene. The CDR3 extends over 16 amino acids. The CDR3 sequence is CSVTPRGLAPYNEQFF. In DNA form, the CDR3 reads TGCAGCGTTACACCAAGGGGGCTAGCACCCTACAATGAGCAGTTCTTC.

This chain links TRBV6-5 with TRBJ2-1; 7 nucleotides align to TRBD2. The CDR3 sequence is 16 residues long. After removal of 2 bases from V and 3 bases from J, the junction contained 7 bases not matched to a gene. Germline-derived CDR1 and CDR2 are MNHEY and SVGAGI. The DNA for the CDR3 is TGTGCCAGCAGTTACGACCTAGCGGTAAGCTACAATGAGCAGTTCTTC. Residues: CASSYDLAVSYNEQFF.

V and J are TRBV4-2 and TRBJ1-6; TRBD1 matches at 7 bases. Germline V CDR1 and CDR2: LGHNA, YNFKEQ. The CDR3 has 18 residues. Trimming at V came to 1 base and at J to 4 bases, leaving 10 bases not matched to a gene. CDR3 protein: CASSQGGGTGDYNSPLHF. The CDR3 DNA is TGTGCCAGCAGCCAAGGAGGGGGAACAGGGGATTATAATTCACCCCTCCACTTT.

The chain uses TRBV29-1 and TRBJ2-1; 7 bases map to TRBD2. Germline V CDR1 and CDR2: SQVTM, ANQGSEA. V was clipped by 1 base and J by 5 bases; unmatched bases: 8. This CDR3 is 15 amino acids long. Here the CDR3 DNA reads TGCAGCGTTGAAGGAAAAGGGCTAGCGGACAATGAGCAGTTCTTC. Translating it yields CSVEGKGLADNEQFF.